This T cell receptor (beta chain) derives from a study of shared clonotypes between healthy human individuals. The germline V gene encodes CDR1 SNHLY and CDR2 FYNNEI. Trimming stripped 6 bases from V and 1 base from J, with 20 bases between. The CDR3 length is 17 residues. A deep-level run was used for the assay. Sequencing was performed with immunoSEQ multiplex PCR; in TCRdb, only in-frame clones are kept and a portion is missing. Of about 330,000 clones listed, approximately 74% are singletons. The sequence was obtained from a man aged 30-40 years in good health. This chain joins TRBV2 and TRBJ2-3; TRBD1 might be the D (6 bases). Sequencing used memory CD4+ T cells sorted from blood. Subset here: CD45RA-negative fraction. The CDR3: CASRPGTGRVGTDTQYF. The CDR3 nucleotides read TGTGCCAGCAGGCCAGGTACAGGGCGGGTGGGCACAGATACGCAGTATTTT. Together with reference TRBV2 and TRBJ2-3, the CDR3 gives the full variable domain: EPEVTQTPSHQVTQMGQEVILRCVPISNHLYFYWYRQILGQKVEFLVSFYNNEISEKSEIFDDQFSVERPDGSNFTLKIRSTKLEDSAMYFCASRPGTGRVGTDTQYFGPGTRLTVL.